Below, one T cell receptor (beta chain) is given with its context. Its matching antigen is unknown. The data derive from a study of a mutant IDH1 vaccine in newly diagnosed glioma. Whole-study context: Patients got their first vaccination 4-6 weeks after radiotherapy alone, or with temozolomide cycles. Patients arrived already treated with radiotherapy, temozolomide, or both, most having had both.

Germline V gene lookup returns CDR1 SEHNR and CDR2 FQNEAQ (reference sequence). Trimming took 3 bases from V and 4 from J, leaving 4 bases between them. The CDR3 has 13 amino acids. Specified time point: week 47, end of study. Vaccine doses each comprised 300 ug of mutant IDH1 20-mer peptide, with topical imiquimod. New IDH1-mutant, ATRX-lost WHO grade 3 or 4 astrocytomas occurred in donors. Sequenced by immunoSEQ multiplex PCR; TCRdb stores in-frame clones only, minus some. Seen here are about 32,000 clones, approximately 89% observed once, and the top ten hold over 2%. The source was PBMCs, collected from a glioma patient whose treatment included an IDH1 peptide vaccine. This chain joins TRBV7-9 and TRBJ2-6; D remains ambiguous. The sequence came from a man aged 40-50 years with glioma. The CDR3 is CASSLVGANVLTF. DNA of the CDR3: TGTGCCAGCAGCTTGGTGGGGGCCAACGTCCTGACTTTC.